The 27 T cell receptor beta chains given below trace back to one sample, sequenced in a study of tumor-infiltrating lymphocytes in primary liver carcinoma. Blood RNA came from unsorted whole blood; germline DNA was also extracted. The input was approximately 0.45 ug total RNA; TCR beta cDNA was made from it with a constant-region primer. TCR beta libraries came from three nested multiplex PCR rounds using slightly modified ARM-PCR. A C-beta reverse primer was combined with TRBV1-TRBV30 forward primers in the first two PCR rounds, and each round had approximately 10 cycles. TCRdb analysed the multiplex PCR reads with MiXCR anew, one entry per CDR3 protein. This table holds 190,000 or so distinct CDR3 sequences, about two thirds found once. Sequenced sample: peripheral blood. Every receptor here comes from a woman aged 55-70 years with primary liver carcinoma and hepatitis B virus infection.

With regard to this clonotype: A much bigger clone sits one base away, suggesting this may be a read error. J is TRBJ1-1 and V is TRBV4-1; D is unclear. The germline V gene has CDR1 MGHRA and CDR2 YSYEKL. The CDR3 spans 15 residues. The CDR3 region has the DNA TGCGCCAACAGCCAAGGACGGGTTGGGAGCACTGAAGCTTTCTTT. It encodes CANSQGRVGSTEAFF.

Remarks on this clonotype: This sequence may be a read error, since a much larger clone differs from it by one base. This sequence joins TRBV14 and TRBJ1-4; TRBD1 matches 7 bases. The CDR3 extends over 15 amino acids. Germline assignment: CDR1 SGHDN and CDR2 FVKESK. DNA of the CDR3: TGTGCCGGCAGCCGGCAGGGGGGTGCTAATGAAAAACTGTTTTTT. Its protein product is CAGSRQGGANEKLFF.

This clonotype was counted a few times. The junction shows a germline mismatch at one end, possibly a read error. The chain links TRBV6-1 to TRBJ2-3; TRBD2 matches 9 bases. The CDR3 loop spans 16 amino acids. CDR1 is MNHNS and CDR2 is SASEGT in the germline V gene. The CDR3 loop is CASSERLADLTDMQYF. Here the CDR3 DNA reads TGTGCCAGCAGTGAGCGACTAGCGGATCTCACAGATATGCAGTATTTT.

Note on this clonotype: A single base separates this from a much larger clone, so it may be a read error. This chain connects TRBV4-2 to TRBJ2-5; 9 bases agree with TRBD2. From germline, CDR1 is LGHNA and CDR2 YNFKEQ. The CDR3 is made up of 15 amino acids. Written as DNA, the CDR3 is TGTGCCAGCAGCCAAGAGCGGGAGGGGGCAGAGATCCAGTACTTC. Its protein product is CASSQEREGAEIQYF.

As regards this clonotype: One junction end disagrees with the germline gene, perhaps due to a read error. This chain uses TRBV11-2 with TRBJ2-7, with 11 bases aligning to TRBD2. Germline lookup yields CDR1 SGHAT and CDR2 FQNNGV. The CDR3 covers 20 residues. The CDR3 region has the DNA TGTACCAGCAGCGACATTTCCCGATTAGCGGGAGGGCAGAAACCCTACGAGCAGTACTTC. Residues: CTSSDISRLAGGQKPYEQYF.

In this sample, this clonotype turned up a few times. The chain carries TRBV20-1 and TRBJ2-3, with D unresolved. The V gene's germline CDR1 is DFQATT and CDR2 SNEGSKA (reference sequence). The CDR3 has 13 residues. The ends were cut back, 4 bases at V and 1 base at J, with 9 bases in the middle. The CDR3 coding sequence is TGCAGTGCTACACGGGCGGGCACAGATACGCAGTATTTT. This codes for CSATRAGTDTQYF.

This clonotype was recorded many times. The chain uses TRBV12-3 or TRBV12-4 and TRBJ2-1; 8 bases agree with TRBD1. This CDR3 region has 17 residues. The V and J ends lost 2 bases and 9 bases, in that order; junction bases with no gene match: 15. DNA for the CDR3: TGTGCCAGCAGTTTACTGTCCAGTCGGCAGGGGGCTAGTGAGCAGTTCTTC. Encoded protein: CASSLLSSRQGASEQFF.

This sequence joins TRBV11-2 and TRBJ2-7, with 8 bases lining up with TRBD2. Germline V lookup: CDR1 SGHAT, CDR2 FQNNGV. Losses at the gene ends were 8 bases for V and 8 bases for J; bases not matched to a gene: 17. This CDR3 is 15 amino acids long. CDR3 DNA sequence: TGTGCCAGCGGACTTATAGCAGCGGGAGTGAACAAGCAGTACTTC. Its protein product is CASGLIAAGVNKQYF.

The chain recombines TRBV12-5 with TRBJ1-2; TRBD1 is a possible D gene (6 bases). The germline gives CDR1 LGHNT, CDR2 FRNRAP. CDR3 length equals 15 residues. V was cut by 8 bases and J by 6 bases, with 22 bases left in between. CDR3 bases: TGTGCTAGTCCGGACAGAGTCCGCCTCAGGGATGGCTACACCTTC. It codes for CASPDRVRLRDGYTF.

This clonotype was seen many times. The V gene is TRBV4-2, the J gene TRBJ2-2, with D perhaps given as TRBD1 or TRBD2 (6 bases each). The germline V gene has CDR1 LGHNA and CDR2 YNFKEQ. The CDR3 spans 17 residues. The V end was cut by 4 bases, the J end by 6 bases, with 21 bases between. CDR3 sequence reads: CASSPRSGGGSPGELFF. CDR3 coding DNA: TGTGCCAGCAGCCCACGGAGTGGAGGGGGGTCCCCCGGGGAGCTGTTTTTT.

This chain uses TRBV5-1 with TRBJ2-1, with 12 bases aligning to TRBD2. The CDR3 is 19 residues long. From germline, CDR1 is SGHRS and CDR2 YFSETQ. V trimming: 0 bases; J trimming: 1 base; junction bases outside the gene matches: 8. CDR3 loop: CASSLVRLAGASSYNEQFF. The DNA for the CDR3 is TGCGCCAGCAGCTTGGTTCGACTAGCGGGAGCGAGTTCCTACAATGAGCAGTTCTTC.

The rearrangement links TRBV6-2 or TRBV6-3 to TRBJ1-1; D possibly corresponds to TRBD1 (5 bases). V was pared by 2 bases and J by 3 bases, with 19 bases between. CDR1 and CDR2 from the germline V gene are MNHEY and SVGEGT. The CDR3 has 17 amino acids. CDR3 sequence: CASSYNGAKSVDTEAFF. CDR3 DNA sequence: TGTGCCAGCAGTTACAATGGGGCGAAGAGTGTGGACACTGAAGCTTTCTTT.

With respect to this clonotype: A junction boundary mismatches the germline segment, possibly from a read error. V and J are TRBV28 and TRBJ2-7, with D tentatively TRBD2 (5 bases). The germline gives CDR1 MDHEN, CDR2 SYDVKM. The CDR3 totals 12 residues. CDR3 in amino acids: CDSTATSYEQYF. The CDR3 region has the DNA TGTGACAGCACTGCTACTAGCTACGAGCAGTACTTC. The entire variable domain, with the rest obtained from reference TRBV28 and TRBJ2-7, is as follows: DVKVTQSSRYLVKRTGEKVFLECVQDMDHENMFWYRQDPGLGLRLIYFSYDVKMKEKGDIPEGYSVSREKKERFSLILESASTNQTSMYLCDSTATSYEQYFGPGTRLTVT.

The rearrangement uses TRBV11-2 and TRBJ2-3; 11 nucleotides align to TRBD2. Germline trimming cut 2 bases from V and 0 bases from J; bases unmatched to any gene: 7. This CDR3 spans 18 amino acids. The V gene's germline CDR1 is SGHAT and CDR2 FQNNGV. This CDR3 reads CASSLCLGTSGSTDTQYF. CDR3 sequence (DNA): TGTGCCAGCAGCTTATGTCTCGGGACTAGCGGTAGCACAGATACGCAGTATTTT.

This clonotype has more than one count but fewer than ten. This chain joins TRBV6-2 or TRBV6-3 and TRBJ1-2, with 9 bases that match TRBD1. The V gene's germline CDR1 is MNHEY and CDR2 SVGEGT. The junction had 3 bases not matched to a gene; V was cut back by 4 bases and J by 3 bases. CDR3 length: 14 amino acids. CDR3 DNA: TGTGCCAGCAGTTGGACAGGGGCGTACTATGGCTACACCTTC. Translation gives CASSWTGAYYGYTF.

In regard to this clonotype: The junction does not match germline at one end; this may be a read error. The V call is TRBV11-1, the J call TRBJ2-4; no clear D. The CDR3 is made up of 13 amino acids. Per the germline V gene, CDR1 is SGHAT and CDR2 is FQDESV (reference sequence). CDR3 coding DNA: TGCGCCATCAGCTTCAACAGACAAAACATTCAGTACTTC. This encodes CAISFNRQNIQYF.

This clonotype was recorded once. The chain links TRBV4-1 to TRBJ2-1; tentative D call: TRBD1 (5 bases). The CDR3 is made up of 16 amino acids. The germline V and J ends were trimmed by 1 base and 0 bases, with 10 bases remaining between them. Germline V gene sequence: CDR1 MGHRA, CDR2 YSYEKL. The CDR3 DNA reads TGCGCCAGCAGCCAAGGGACACGAAACTCCTACAATGAGCAGTTCTTC. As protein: CASSQGTRNSYNEQFF.

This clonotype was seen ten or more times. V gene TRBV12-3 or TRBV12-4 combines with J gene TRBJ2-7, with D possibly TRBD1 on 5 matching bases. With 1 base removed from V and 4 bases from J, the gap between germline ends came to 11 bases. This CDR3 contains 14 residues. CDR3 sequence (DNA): TGTGCCAGCAGTTTAGGGGGCCGTTCGTACGAGCAGTACTTC. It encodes CASSLGGRSYEQYF.

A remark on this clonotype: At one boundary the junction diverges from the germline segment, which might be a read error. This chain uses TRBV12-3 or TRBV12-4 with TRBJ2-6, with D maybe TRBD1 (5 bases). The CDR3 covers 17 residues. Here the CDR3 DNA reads TGTGCCAGCAGTTTATCAGGACACATCTCTGGGGACAACGTCCTGACTTTC. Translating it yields CASSLSGHISGDNVLTF.

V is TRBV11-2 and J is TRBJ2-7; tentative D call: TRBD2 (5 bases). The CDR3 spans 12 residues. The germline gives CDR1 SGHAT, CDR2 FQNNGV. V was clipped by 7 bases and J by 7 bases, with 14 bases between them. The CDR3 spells CASIYTRHEQYF. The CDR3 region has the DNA TGTGCCAGCATCTACACTAGACATGAGCAGTACTTC.

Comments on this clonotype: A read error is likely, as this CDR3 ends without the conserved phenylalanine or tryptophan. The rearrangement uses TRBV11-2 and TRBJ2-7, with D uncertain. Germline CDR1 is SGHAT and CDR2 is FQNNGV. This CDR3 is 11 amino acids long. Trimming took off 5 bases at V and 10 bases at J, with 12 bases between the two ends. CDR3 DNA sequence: TGTGCCAGCAGCCAGGCGTCCGAACAGTACATC. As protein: CASSQASEQYI.

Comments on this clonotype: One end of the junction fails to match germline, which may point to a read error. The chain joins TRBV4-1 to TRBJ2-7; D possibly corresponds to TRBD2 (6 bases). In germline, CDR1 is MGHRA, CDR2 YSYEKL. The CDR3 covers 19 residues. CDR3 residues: CANSFTSGARGRNYYEQYF. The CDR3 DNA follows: TGCGCCAACAGCTTCACCTCTGGGGCTAGAGGGAGGAATTACTACGAGCAGTACTTC.

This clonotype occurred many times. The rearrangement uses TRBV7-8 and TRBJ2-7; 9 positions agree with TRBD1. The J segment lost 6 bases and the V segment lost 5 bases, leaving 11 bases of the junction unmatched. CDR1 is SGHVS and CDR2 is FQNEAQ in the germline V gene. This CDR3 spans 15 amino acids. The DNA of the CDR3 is TGTGCCAGCAGCCCGGTCGTACGGACAGGGGCCGAGCAGTACTTC. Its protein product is CASSPVVRTGAEQYF.

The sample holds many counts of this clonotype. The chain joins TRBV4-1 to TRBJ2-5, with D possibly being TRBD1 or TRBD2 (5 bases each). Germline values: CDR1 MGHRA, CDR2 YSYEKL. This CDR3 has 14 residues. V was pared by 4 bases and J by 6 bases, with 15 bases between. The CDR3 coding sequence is TGCGCCAGCAGCCCCGGGGCGGTCGGGCAGACCCAGTACTTC. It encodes CASSPGAVGQTQYF.

CDR3 nucleotide sequence: TGCAACATTGACCACCAGGGTTCCGGGGAGCTGTTTTTT. Translating it yields CNIDHQGSGELFF. The chain combines TRBV29-1 with TRBJ2-2, with D perhaps TRBD1 (5 bases). Germline CDR1 SQVTM, CDR2 ANQGSEA. The CDR3 is made up of 13 amino acids.

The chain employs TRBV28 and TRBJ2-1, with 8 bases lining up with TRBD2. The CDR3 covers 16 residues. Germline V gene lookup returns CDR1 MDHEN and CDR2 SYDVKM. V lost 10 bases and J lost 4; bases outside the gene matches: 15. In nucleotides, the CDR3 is TGTGCCATCAAGGCGAATCGGGCGGGGGGATACAATGAGCAGTTCTTC. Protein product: CAIKANRAGGYNEQFF.

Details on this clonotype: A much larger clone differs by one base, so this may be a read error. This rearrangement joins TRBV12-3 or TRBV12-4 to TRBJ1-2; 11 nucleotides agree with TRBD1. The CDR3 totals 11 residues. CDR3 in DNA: TGTGCCAGCTCCCGGACAGGGGGCTACATCTTC. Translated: CASSRTGGYIF.